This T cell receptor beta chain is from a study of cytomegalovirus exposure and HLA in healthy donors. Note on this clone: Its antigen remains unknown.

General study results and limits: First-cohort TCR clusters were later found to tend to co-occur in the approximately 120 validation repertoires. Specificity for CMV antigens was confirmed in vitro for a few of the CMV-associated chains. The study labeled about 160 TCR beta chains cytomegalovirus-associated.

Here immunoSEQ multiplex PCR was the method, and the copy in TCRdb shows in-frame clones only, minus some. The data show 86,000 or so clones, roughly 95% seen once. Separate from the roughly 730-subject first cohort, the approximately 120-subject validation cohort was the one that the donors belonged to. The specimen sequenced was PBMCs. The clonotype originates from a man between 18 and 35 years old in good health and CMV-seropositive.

CDR3 amino acids: CASSDRGSTYEQYF. In nucleotides, the CDR3 is TGTGCCAGCAGTGACAGGGGGTCAACCTACGAGCAGTACTTC. The chain employs TRBV11-2 and TRBJ2-7; 9 nucleotides agree with TRBD1. Germline CDR1 is SGHAT and CDR2 is FQNNGV. This CDR3 is 14 amino acids long. With 6 bases clipped from V and 2 bases from J, the junction kept 5 bases outside the gene matches.